The 18 T cell receptor beta chains below were found in one sample sequenced in a study of T cell clonality in common variable immunodeficiency. The table came from immunoSEQ multiplex PCR; TCRdb's copy has only in-frame clones and leaves some out. The table lists more than 20,000 clones, with no singletons. Whole-study results and caveats: Reportedly, TCR beta sequences from common variable immunodeficiency showed fewer deletions and N-nucleotide insertions.

Their recognized antigens are unknown. Material: peripheral blood mononuclear cells. The receptors here all came from a human donor with common variable immunodeficiency.

This clone was detected many times. The read terminates 3 residues ahead of where the CDR3 ends, so the germline J gene completes it. The J gene is TRBJ1-5, the V gene TRBV27; no firm D call. The V gene lost 0 bases and the J gene lost 4 bases, with 7 bases spanning the gap. Per the germline V gene, CDR1 is MNHEY and CDR2 is SMNVEV (reference sequence). The length of the CDR3 is 14 residues. The chain's CDR3 is CASSLSGGNQPQHF. Partial CDR3 DNA: TGTGCCAGCAGTTTATCCGGAGGGAATCAGCCC.

The sample holds many counts of this clone. The CDR3 is cut off 3 residues early in the read; its end comes from the germline J gene. V usage is TRBV6-1 and J usage is TRBJ2-3, with TRBD2 matching 8 bases. The V gene's germline CDR1 is MNHNS and CDR2 SASEGT. Trimming took 4 bases from V and 4 from J; bases not matched to a gene: 1. The CDR3 loop spans 13 amino acids. The CDR3 bases that were read are TGTGCCAGCAGTGTCGGGGGGGCAGATACG. Translated, it gives CASSVGGADT. The full CDR3 sequence reads CASSVGGADTQYF.

In this sample, this clone turned up many times. Read data end 3 residues before the CDR3 end; the end is taken from the germline J gene. J is TRBJ2-3 and V is TRBV4-2; D remains ambiguous. V dropped 0 bases and J dropped 0 bases, with 4 bases sitting between them. This CDR3 comprises 14 residues. Germline values: CDR1 LGHNA, CDR2 YNFKEQ. CDR3 sequence: CASSQETSTDTQYF. Incomplete CDR3 DNA: TGTGCCAGCAGCCAAGAAACTAGCACAGATACG.

This clone was recorded many times. With the read ending 3 residues before the CDR3 end, the germline J gene is used to fill in that end. The chain is built from TRBV12-3 or TRBV12-4 and TRBJ1-2; 11 nucleotides line up with TRBD1. The CDR3 spans 17 residues. V was pared by 3 bases and J by 1 base, with 7 bases of the junction left unmatched. The covered CDR3 bases are TGTGCCAGCAGTTTGGGGGACAGGGGGTCCCGTAACTATGGC. As protein: CASSLGDRGSRNYG. The full-length CDR3 reads as CASSLGDRGSRNYGYTF.

This clone was counted at least ten times. The read gets to within 3 residues of the CDR3 end, and the germline J gene fills in the rest. The J gene is TRBJ1-1, the V gene TRBV5-1, with 7 nucleotides matching TRBD1. After removal of 4 bases from V and 2 bases from J, the junction contained 17 bases not matched to a gene. Germline assignment: CDR1 SGHRS and CDR2 YFSETQ. This CDR3 spans 18 amino acids. CDR3: CASSAHRGTGGRNTEAFF. Incomplete CDR3 DNA: TGCGCCAGCAGCGCCCACAGGGGTACCGGAGGGCGAAACACTGAA. Full variable domain (outside the CDR3, taken from reference TRBV5-1 and TRBJ1-1): KAGVTQTPRYLIKTRGQQVTLSCSPISGHRSVSWYQQTPGQGLQFLFEYFSETQRNKGNFPGRFSGRQFSNSRSEMNVSTLELGDSALYLCASSAHRGTGGRNTEAFFGQGTRLTVV.

This clone was detected many times. The CDR3 is cut off 3 residues early in the read; its end comes from the germline J gene. The chain couples TRBV28 to TRBJ2-1, with 9 nucleotides matching TRBD2. V lost 5 bases and J lost 3; bases outside the gene matches: 11. The CDR3 sequence is 17 residues long. CDR1 MDHEN and CDR2 SYDVKM come from the germline V gene. The CDR3 DNA, read in part, is TGTGCCAGCAGTCGCACCAGTCGGCGGGGGGGCTACAATGAG. Translating gives CASSRTSRRGGYNE. The entire CDR3 protein is CASSRTSRRGGYNEQFF.

This clone occurred many times. The read terminates 3 residues ahead of where the CDR3 ends, so the germline J gene completes it. The V gene is TRBV9, the J gene TRBJ2-5; D unresolved. The length of the CDR3 is 13 residues. CDR1 and CDR2 from the germline V gene are SGDLS and YYNGEE. The V gene lost 0 bases and the J gene lost 5 bases, with 8 bases spanning the gap. CDR3 residues: CASSVGSRETQYF. Incomplete CDR3 DNA: TGTGCCAGCAGCGTAGGGTCCCGGGAGACC.

This clone was detected ten times or more. The read terminates 3 residues ahead of where the CDR3 ends, so the germline J gene completes it. The chain has TRBV5-1 and TRBJ1-2; 10 bases map to TRBD1. This CDR3 spans 16 amino acids. Losses at the gene ends were 0 bases for V and 6 bases for J; bases not matched to a gene: 8. CDR1 SGHRS and CDR2 YFSETQ come from the germline V gene. This CDR3 reads CASSLAPVGQGNGYTF. CDR3 bases read: TGCGCCAGCAGCTTGGCCCCCGTGGGACAGGGGAATGGC. The whole variable domain, filled in from reference TRBV5-1 and TRBJ1-2, reads KAGVTQTPRYLIKTRGQQVTLSCSPISGHRSVSWYQQTPGQGLQFLFEYFSETQRNKGNFPGRFSGRQFSNSRSEMNVSTLELGDSALYLCASSLAPVGQGNGYTFGSGTRLTVV.

In this sample, this clone turned up many times. The read stops 3 residues short of the end of the CDR3; the missing end is completed from the germline J gene. This chain joins TRBV6-2 or TRBV6-3 and TRBJ2-1; 10 nucleotides match TRBD2. Germline V CDR1 and CDR2: MNHEY, SVGEGT. Trimming at V came to 5 bases and at J to 4 bases, leaving 5 bases not matched to a gene. The CDR3 consists of 15 residues. The CDR3 reads CASSMSGGGYNEQFF. The CDR3 bases that were read are TGTGCCAGCAGTATGAGCGGGGGGGGTTACAATGAG.

This clone was seen ten or more times. Coverage ceases 3 residues before the CDR3 finishes, and the germline J gene fills in the end. The rearrangement uses TRBV28 and TRBJ2-3, with 8 nucleotides matching TRBD1. After removal of 2 bases from V and 3 bases from J, the junction contained 4 bases not matched to a gene. This CDR3 has 15 amino acids. Per the germline V gene, CDR1 is MDHEN and CDR2 is SYDVKM. The part of the CDR3 DNA that was read is TGTGCCAGCAGTTTAACCCAGGGGGCTACAGATACG. This encodes CASSLTQGATDT. The whole CDR3 reads CASSLTQGATDTQYF. Filled out from reference TRBV28 and TRBJ2-3, the complete variable domain reads DVKVTQSSRYLVKRTGEKVFLECVQDMDHENMFWYRQDPGLGLRLIYFSYDVKMKEKGDIPEGYSVSREKKERFSLILESASTNQTSMYLCASSLTQGATDTQYFGPGTRLTVL.

This clone was counted ten times or more. The CDR3 end falls 3 residues outside the read, so it is completed with the germline J gene. The chain couples TRBV6-2 or TRBV6-3 to TRBJ2-1; 7 bases align to TRBD2. Germline loops: CDR1 MNHEY, CDR2 SVGEGT. The CDR3 is made up of 14 amino acids. Trimming took 6 bases from V and 8 from J; bases not matched to a gene: 10. Partial CDR3 DNA: TGTGCCAGCAGGGATCGGGGGGTTCGGGATGAG. Translation gives CASRDRGVRDE. The CDR3 as a whole reads CASRDRGVRDEQFF.

Worth noting for this clone: The DNA ends 3 residues before the CDR3 does, and the rest of the CDR3 is filled in from the germline J gene. The gene calls are TRBV7-2 and TRBJ1-4; the match to TRBD1 covers 7 bases. CDR1 is SGHTA and CDR2 is FQGNSA in the germline V gene. This CDR3 has 14 amino acids. Trimming removed 3 bases from V and 8 bases from J; junction bases left unmatched: 6. CDR3 in amino acids: CASSLSRGREKLFF. The CDR3 bases that were read are TGTGCCAGCAGCTTGTCCAGGGGGAGGGAAAAA. Variable domain in full (rest from reference TRBV7-2 and TRBJ1-4): GAGVSQSPSNKVTEKGKDVELRCDPISGHTALYWYRQSLGQGLEFLIYFQGNSAPDKSGLPSDRFSAERTGGSVSTLTIQRTQQEDSAVYLCASSLSRGREKLFFGSGTQLSVL.

The table lists this clone with many counts. Read sequence stops 3 residues before the CDR3 end, and the germline J gene provides the missing end. This chain uses TRBV5-1 with TRBJ2-7; 7 bases align to TRBD1. The CDR3 loop spans 15 amino acids. J was trimmed by 0 bases and V by 5 bases; bases with no gene match: 8. Germline V gives CDR1 SGHRS, CDR2 YFSETQ. The CDR3 loop reads CASSSSGQTSYEQYF. The part of the CDR3 DNA that was read is TGCGCCAGCAGTTCCTCGGGACAGACCTCCTACGAG.

This clone was detected ten times or more. The read finishes 3 residues shy of the CDR3 end, and the germline J gene is used to complete it. This rearrangement joins TRBV5-5 to TRBJ1-4; TRBD1 matches at 9 bases. Per germline, CDR1 SGHKS and CDR2 YYEKEE (reference sequence). The CDR3 loop spans 14 amino acids. Trimming cost V 2 bases and J 9 bases; bases outside gene matches: 5. CDR3 DNA, as far as it was read: TGTGCCAGCAGCTTTTGGGGGACAGGGCAAAAA. Translation: CASSFWGTGQK. The whole CDR3 sequence reads CASSFWGTGQKLFF.

This clone was recorded many times. With the read ending 3 residues before the CDR3 end, the germline J gene is used to fill in that end. The chain carries TRBV7-2 and TRBJ1-1; weak D call: TRBD1 (5 bases). The CDR3 is made up of 15 amino acids. Germline V gene lookup returns CDR1 SGHTA and CDR2 FQGNSA. V lost 4 bases and J 4 bases, leaving 16 bases between the germline ends. CDR3 DNA, as far as it was read: TGTGCCAGCAGCTCCAATGGCGGGGGAGGCACTGAA. Amino acid sequence: CASSSNGGGGTE. The entire CDR3 is CASSSNGGGGTEAFF.

This clone was seen at least ten times. Coverage ceases 3 residues before the CDR3 finishes, and the germline J gene fills in the end. V gene TRBV7-2 combines with J gene TRBJ2-3, with TRBD2 matching 10 bases. The CDR3 totals 15 residues. Germline assignment: CDR1 SGHTA and CDR2 FQGNSA. Trimming took 3 bases from V and 3 from J; bases not matched to a gene: 3. CDR3 DNA (partial): TGTGCCAGCAGCTTGAGCGGGGGGGCGACAGATACG. It encodes CASSLSGGATDT. The whole CDR3 protein is CASSLSGGATDTQYF.

This clone has a count of ten or more. With the read ending 3 residues before the CDR3 end, the germline J gene is used to fill in that end. The chain joins TRBV7-9 to TRBJ2-3; possibly TRBD2 for D (5 bases). V was trimmed by 10 bases and J by 4 bases, leaving 12 bases between them. In germline, CDR1 is SEHNR, CDR2 FQNEAQ (reference sequence). The CDR3 has 12 amino acids. The part of the CDR3 DNA that was read is TGTGCCACCACTGAGGGCCCAGATACG. As protein: CATTEGPDT. The complete CDR3 reads CATTEGPDTQYF.

This clone has ten or more counts. The CDR3 is cut off 3 residues early in the read; its end comes from the germline J gene. V is TRBV9 and J is TRBJ2-5, with 9 bases identical to TRBD2. Unmatched junction bases numbered 3, after V lost 1 base and J lost 5 bases. The germline CDR1 and CDR2 sequences are SGDLS and YYNGEE. The CDR3 contains 14 residues. The chain's CDR3 is CASSVLSGGETQYF. CDR3 bases read: TGTGCCAGCAGCGTACTCAGCGGGGGGGAGACC.